A single sample is the source of the 29 T cell receptor beta chains below, sequenced in a study of control samples from healthy donors and cancer patients. The data were produced by immunoSEQ multiplex PCR, yet TCRdb's version contains in-frame clones alone and is incomplete. The sample contains tens of thousands of clones, about 95% of which appear only once. Sequencing was done on a sample of blood. These TCRs come from a woman in her thirties in good health.

The chain couples TRBV28 to TRBJ1-5; the D is unclear. Germline V gene data show CDR1 as MDHEN and CDR2 as SYDVKM. The germline V and J ends were trimmed by 3 bases and 4 bases, with 13 bases remaining between them. The CDR3 sequence is 15 residues long. CDR3 region: CASSLEGFRNQPQHF. The DNA for the CDR3 is TGTGCCAGCAGTTTGGAGGGATTTCGGAATCAGCCCCAGCATTTT.

This chain uses TRBV28 with TRBJ1-1; possibly TRBD1 for D (6 bases). Germline-derived CDR1 and CDR2 are MDHEN and SYDVKM. The CDR3 has 16 amino acids. V was trimmed by 4 bases and J by 7 bases, leaving 22 bases between them. The CDR3: CASSSTPGAGFFEAFF. The CDR3 nucleotides are TGTGCCAGCAGTTCCACCCCAGGGGCCGGATTTTTTGAAGCTTTCTTT.

The chain recombines TRBV14 with TRBJ2-7, with 9 nucleotides matching TRBD1. There are 15 residues in the CDR3. Germline loops: CDR1 SGHDN, CDR2 FVKESK. Germline trimming cut 4 bases from V and 2 bases from J; bases unmatched to any gene: 6. DNA of the CDR3: TGTGCCAGCAGCCTCCACGGGACAGGGACCTACGAGCAGTACTTC. It yields the protein CASSLHGTGTYEQYF.

This clone appeared a single time. The V gene is TRBV7-8, the J gene TRBJ1-3; D is undetermined. Trimming removed 0 bases from V and 4 bases from J, with 4 bases in between. Germline V gene sequence: CDR1 SGHVS, CDR2 FQNEAQ. The CDR3 spans 13 residues. CDR3 nucleotide sequence: TGTGCCAGCAGCTTAGCCCGAGGAAACACCATATATTTT. Translated, it gives CASSLARGNTIYF.

V gene TRBV5-1 combines with J gene TRBJ1-1; D possibly corresponds to TRBD1 (6 bases). This CDR3 is built from 14 residues. Trimming took off 5 bases at V and 1 base at J, with 12 bases between the two ends. Germline-derived CDR1 and CDR2 are SGHRS and YFSETQ. The CDR3 coding sequence is TGCGCCAGCAGTCAGGACAGAACGAACACTGAAGCTTTCTTT. Its protein is CASSQDRTNTEAFF.

The chain combines TRBV6-6 with TRBJ1-4, with D unresolved. V shed 0 bases and J shed 4 bases, with 12 bases lying between them. Germline V lookup: CDR1 MNHNY, CDR2 SVGAGI (reference sequence). CDR3 length equals 16 residues. CDR3 sequence: CASSYSRTVLNEKLFF. The CDR3 DNA reads TGTGCCAGCAGTTACTCCAGGACGGTTCTTAATGAAAAACTGTTTTTT.

CDR3 residues: CASSQGRGITEAFF. The CDR3 DNA reads as TGTGCCAGCAGCCAAGGTAGAGGGATTACTGAAGCTTTCTTT. This chain connects TRBV3-1 (or the pseudogene TRBV3-2) to TRBJ1-1, with D uncertain. Germline V gene sequence: CDR1 LGHDT, CDR2 YNNKEL (reference sequence). The CDR3 is 14 residues long. Trimming stripped 1 base from V and 5 bases from J, with 11 bases between.

The gene calls are TRBV3-1 (or the pseudogene TRBV3-2) and TRBJ1-1, with no clear D. Germline V gene lookup returns CDR1 LGHDT and CDR2 YNNKEL (reference sequence). This CDR3 is built from 14 residues. V lost 4 bases to trimming and J lost 1 base, with 10 bases between them. The CDR3 nucleotides are TGTGCCAGCAGCCTTCCCGGGAGGAACACTGAAGCTTTCTTT. This sequence encodes CASSLPGRNTEAFF.

This rearrangement joins TRBV7-8 to TRBJ1-3; D is unresolved. The CDR3 totals 17 residues. Trimming pared 2 bases from V and 0 bases from J, leaving 14 bases between. The germline V gene has CDR1 SGHVS and CDR2 FQNEAQ. This CDR3 reads CASSLILDRFSGNTIYF. The CDR3 coding sequence is TGTGCCAGCAGCTTAATTTTAGATAGATTCTCTGGAAACACCATATATTTT. Based on the CDR3 plus reference TRBV7-8 and TRBJ1-3, the full variable domain is GAGVSQSPRYKVAKRGQDVALRCDPISGHVSLFWYQQALGQGPEFLTYFQNEAQLDKSGLPSDRFFAERPEGSVSTLKIQRTQQEDSAVYLCASSLILDRFSGNTIYFGEGSWLTVV.

This sequence joins TRBV25-1 and TRBJ1-2; 7 bases line up with TRBD1. CDR1 MGHDK and CDR2 SYGVNS come from the germline V gene. The CDR3 has 15 amino acids. The V segment lost 1 base and the J segment 7 bases; nucleotides outside the gene matches: 9. The CDR3 is CASSELRGPFGGYTF. CDR3 bases: TGTGCCAGCAGTGAATTAAGGGGGCCCTTTGGTGGCTACACCTTC.

A single count supports this clone. The J gene is TRBJ2-6, the V gene TRBV30; unclear D gene. This CDR3 has 12 amino acids. Germline CDR1 is GTSNPN and CDR2 is SVGIG (reference sequence). CDR3 in amino acids: CAYASGANVLTF. The CDR3 nucleotides are TGTGCTTACGCATCTGGGGCCAACGTCCTGACTTTC.

V gene TRBV19 combines with J gene TRBJ2-4; no definite D call. The CDR3 length is 14 residues. V dropped 0 bases and J dropped 8 bases, with 11 bases sitting between them. Germline loops: CDR1 LNHDA, CDR2 SQIVND (reference sequence). CDR3 DNA: TGTGCCAGTAGTATAGATCGGCCCTCCGACATTCAGTACTTC. The encoded protein is CASSIDRPSDIQYF. The complete variable domain, with remaining parts taken from reference TRBV19 and TRBJ2-4, reads DGGITQSPKYLFRKEGQNVTLSCEQNLNHDAMYWYRQDPGQGLRLIYYSQIVNDFQKGDIAEGYSVSREKKESFPLTVTSAQKNPTAFYLCASSIDRPSDIQYFGAGTRLSVL.

The chain uses TRBV11-1 and TRBJ2-3; 9 positions match TRBD1. The V gene end was trimmed by 4 bases and the J gene end by 6 bases; junction bases not matched to a gene: 5. The CDR3 is made up of 14 amino acids. Looked up from germline, CDR1 is SGHAT and CDR2 is FQDESV (reference sequence). CDR3 in amino acids: CASSSGQGRDTQYF. CDR3 DNA sequence: TGTGCCAGCAGCTCCGGACAGGGGAGGGATACGCAGTATTTT.

The chain is built from TRBV19 and TRBJ2-7, with D unresolved. Germline CDR1 is LNHDA and CDR2 is SQIVND (reference sequence). Trimming shortened V by 6 bases and J by 3 bases, and 12 bases separated the two germline ends. The CDR3 length is 13 residues. DNA of the CDR3: TGTGCCAGTAGGCTGTCGGCGAGCTACGAGCAGTACTTC. Translation gives CASRLSASYEQYF.

The chain employs TRBV25-1 and TRBJ2-1; TRBD2 matches at 7 bases. The CDR3 length is 13 residues. With V trimmed by 8 bases and J by 7 bases, 8 bases remained unmatched. Germline V gene sequence: CDR1 MGHDK, CDR2 SYGVNS. In DNA form, the CDR3 reads TGTGCCAGCCAGCGGGGAGATTTGAATGAGCAGTTCTTC. It yields the protein CASQRGDLNEQFF.

The chain combines TRBV10-3 with TRBJ1-1; 8 nucleotides line up with TRBD1. The germline V gene encodes CDR1 ENHRY and CDR2 SYGVKD. The CDR3 has 12 amino acids. The trim removed 10 bases at V and 1 base at J, leaving 2 bases unmatched. CDR3 protein: CASGQGNTEAFF. The DNA of the CDR3 is TGTGCCAGTGGACAGGGGAACACTGAAGCTTTCTTT.

The chain links TRBV3-1 (or the pseudogene TRBV3-2) to TRBJ1-3, with D tentatively TRBD1 (6 bases). This CDR3 spans 13 amino acids. Trimming cost V 3 bases and J 4 bases, with 7 bases left between them. Germline V gene lookup returns CDR1 LGHDT and CDR2 YNNKEL (reference sequence). CDR3 bases: TGTGCCAGCAGCCACGGACAGGGAAACACCATATATTTT. It specifies CASSHGQGNTIYF.

The count of this clone is one. This chain connects TRBV6-1 to TRBJ1-3; D might be TRBD1 (6 bases). The CDR3 length is 14 residues. Germline CDR1 reads MNHNS; CDR2 reads SASEGT. The ends were cut back, 1 base at V and 8 bases at J, with 12 bases in the middle. As DNA, the CDR3 is TGTGCCAGCAGTGAAGGGCAGGGGCTCGACACCATATATTTT. Protein sequence: CASSEGQGLDTIYF.

This clone has only one observation. V gene TRBV5-6 combines with J gene TRBJ1-1; a weak D match, TRBD1 (6 bases). Trimming left V 0 bases short and J 7 bases short, with 16 bases between. Germline V gene data show CDR1 as SGHDT and CDR2 as YYEEEE. The CDR3 is 15 residues long. The CDR3 sequence is CASSLGTVLRVEAFF. CDR3 bases: TGTGCCAGCAGCTTGGGGACAGTTTTGCGTGTTGAAGCTTTCTTT. The full variable domain, completed using reference TRBV5-6 and TRBJ1-1, is DAGVTQSPTHLIKTRGQQVTLRCSPKSGHDTVSWYQQALGQGPQFIFQYYEEEERQRGNFPDRFSGHQFPNYSSELNVNALLLGDSALYLCASSLGTVLRVEAFFGQGTRLTVV.

The J gene is TRBJ1-1, the V gene TRBV11-3; TRBD1 aligns across 8 bases. The trim removed 3 bases at V and 5 bases at J, leaving 5 bases unmatched. Germline V gene data show CDR1 as SGHNT and CDR2 as YENEEA. The CDR3 length is 14 residues. For the CDR3, the DNA is TGTGCCAGCAGCTTGGTGACAGGGGATACTGAAGCTTTCTTT. Its translation: CASSLVTGDTEAFF.

The chain uses TRBV11-1 and TRBJ2-6, with no clear D. The CDR3 runs to 15 residues. The V gene's germline CDR1 is SGHAT and CDR2 FQDESV (reference sequence). V was cut by 3 bases and J by 0 bases, with 6 bases left in between. CDR3 loop: CASSFDPSGANVLTF. In nucleotides, the CDR3 is TGTGCCAGCAGCTTCGACCCCTCTGGGGCCAACGTCCTGACTTTC.

V and J are TRBV19 and TRBJ1-4; D might be TRBD1 (6 bases). The germline V and J ends were trimmed by 6 bases and 10 bases, with 21 bases remaining between them. In germline, CDR1 is LNHDA, CDR2 SQIVND (reference sequence). The CDR3 has 15 amino acids. CDR3 nucleotide sequence: TGTGCCAGTAGCACAGGGATTGGGGTAATGCCAAAACTGTTTTTT. Translation gives CASSTGIGVMPKLFF.

The rearrangement links TRBV18 to TRBJ1-6, with 7 positions matching TRBD1. The CDR3 has 15 amino acids. The germline gives CDR1 KGHSH, CDR2 LQKENI. With V trimmed by 5 bases and J by 5 bases, 6 bases remained unmatched. The DNA for the CDR3 is TGTGCCAGCTCATCAAGACAGGGTGATAATTCACCCCTCCACTTT. It translates to CASSSRQGDNSPLHF.

The chain employs TRBV13 and TRBJ2-2; the D gene could be TRBD1 or TRBD2 (6 bases each). The V gene's germline CDR1 is PRHDT and CDR2 FYEKMQ (reference sequence). The CDR3 has 15 residues. The V and J ends lost 2 bases and 5 bases respectively, with 12 bases between them. The CDR3 region is CASSLLRGRTGELFF. CDR3 bases: TGTGCCAGCAGCTTATTAAGGGGGAGGACCGGGGAGCTGTTTTTT.

This clone was recorded a few times. The chain uses TRBV6-4 and TRBJ1-5; D remains unclear. Germline values: CDR1 MRHNA, CDR2 SNTAGT. V lost 6 bases and J lost 0, with 9 bases in between. This CDR3 has 14 residues. The CDR3 DNA reads TGTGCCAGCAGCCCGGACGTTAGCAATCAGCCCCAGCATTTT. Translated, it gives CASSPDVSNQPQHF.

This clone was seen once. The chain joins TRBV6-5 to TRBJ2-1, with TRBD2 identical over 10 bases. The J segment lost 9 bases and the V segment lost 5 bases, leaving 10 bases of the junction unmatched. Germline lookup yields CDR1 MNHEY and CDR2 SVGAGI. CDR3 length: 15 residues. The CDR3 DNA follows: TGTGCCAGCAGTATAGAGCGGGGGGGCCTCGGTGAGCAGTTCTTC. Translation: CASSIERGGLGEQFF.

This chain uses TRBV3-1 (or the pseudogene TRBV3-2) with TRBJ1-1; a possible D gene is TRBD1 (6 bases). Trimming removed 4 bases from V and 1 base from J, with 7 bases in between. Germline lookup yields CDR1 LGHDT and CDR2 YNNKEL (reference sequence). The CDR3 runs to 13 residues. DNA for the CDR3: TGTGCCAGCAGCCTACAGGGGAACACTGAAGCTTTCTTT. Translating gives CASSLQGNTEAFF.

This clone has only one observation. CDR3 DNA sequence: TGTGCCAGCTCACCAGGCGAGAGATTGGGGCATGGCTACACCTTC. It specifies CASSPGERLGHGYTF. The V call is TRBV18, the J call TRBJ1-2; maybe TRBD1 (5 bases). CDR1 is KGHSH, CDR2 LQKENI, per germline. Trimming pared 2 bases from V and 6 bases from J, leaving 16 bases between. The CDR3 extends over 15 amino acids.

The V gene is TRBV24-1, the J gene TRBJ2-3; TRBD2 aligns across 9 bases. The CDR3 consists of 23 residues. J gave up 4 bases and V 2 bases, and 27 bases lay outside the gene matches. Germline CDR1 is KGHDR and CDR2 is SFDVKD. This CDR3 reads CATSDWVSFGDSETAGGPDTQYF. CDR3 bases: TGTGCCACCAGTGATTGGGTTAGTTTTGGGGACAGCGAGACGGCGGGGGGGCCAGATACGCAGTATTTT.